The 20 T cell receptor beta chains given below trace back to one sample, sequenced in a study of blood T cell repertoires in COVID-19. Measured with immunoSEQ multiplex PCR; TCRdb has only the in-frame clones, and not every one. Of about 220,000 clones listed, 82% are singletons. Specimen: PBMCs or T cells enriched from blood (not recorded which). The receptors originated from a woman in her sixties who had recovered from COVID-19.

This chain links TRBV3-1 (or the pseudogene TRBV3-2) with TRBJ2-3; the match to TRBD1 covers 10 bases. V shed 3 bases and J 5 bases; nucleotides not matched to a gene: 5. Germline V gives CDR1 LGHDT, CDR2 YNNKEL (reference sequence). The CDR3 covers 15 residues. This CDR3 reads CASSHGTGVEDTQYF. The CDR3 bases are TGTGCCAGCAGCCACGGGACAGGGGTTGAAGATACGCAGTATTTT.

The chain joins TRBV7-8 to TRBJ1-2, with D tentatively TRBD1 (5 bases). Germline CDR1 SGHVS, CDR2 FQNEAQ. The CDR3 spans 14 residues. V was trimmed by 5 bases and J by 3 bases, leaving 13 bases between them. CDR3 coding DNA: TGTGCCAGCAGCGCCTCGACAGAACACTATGGCTACACCTTC. It yields the protein CASSASTEHYGYTF.

The V gene is TRBV5-1, the J gene TRBJ1-1; D remains ambiguous. CDR3 length: 16 amino acids. V dropped 4 bases and J dropped 1 base, with 17 bases sitting between them. Germline-derived CDR1 and CDR2 are SGHRS and YFSETQ. The CDR3, as DNA: TGCGCCAGCAGCCTTGTGGGCGGGTACAGGAACACTGAAGCTTTCTTT. Protein product: CASSLVGGYRNTEAFF.

This chain uses TRBV19 with TRBJ1-4, with D unresolved. CDR1 is LNHDA, CDR2 SQIVND, per germline (reference sequence). The CDR3 runs 15 residues. V was shortened by 3 bases and J by 2 bases, with 10 bases between the two germline ends. The CDR3 loop reads CASSMRLITNEKLFF. Written as DNA, the CDR3 is TGTGCCAGTAGTATGAGGCTTATCACTAATGAAAAACTGTTTTTT.

V gene TRBV5-1 combines with J gene TRBJ2-5; 7 positions match TRBD1. J was trimmed by 2 bases and V by 2 bases; bases with no gene match: 12. This CDR3 is built from 17 residues. From germline, CDR1 is SGHRS and CDR2 YFSETQ. The CDR3 sequence is CASSFGLRGILQETQYF. The CDR3, as DNA: TGCGCCAGCAGCTTTGGTCTCAGGGGGATCCTACAAGAGACCCAGTACTTC.

The chain employs TRBV3-1 (or the pseudogene TRBV3-2) and TRBJ1-2; D is uncertain. The CDR3 loop spans 14 amino acids. Per the germline V gene, CDR1 is LGHDT and CDR2 is YNNKEL (reference sequence). Trimming shortened V by 0 bases and J by 6 bases, and 11 bases separated the two germline ends. CDR3 nucleotide sequence: TGTGCCAGCAGCCAAGATTTAACGGGGAATGGCTACACCTTC. Amino acids: CASSQDLTGNGYTF.

The rearrangement joins TRBV12-5 to TRBJ1-3, with 11 bases matching TRBD1. CDR3 size: 17 residues. V lost 2 bases, J lost 2 bases, and 5 bases stayed unmatched. CDR1 LGHNT and CDR2 FRNRAP come from the germline V gene. This CDR3 reads CASGLSLDRGPGNTIYF. In nucleotides, the CDR3 is TGTGCTAGTGGTTTGAGCCTGGACAGGGGGCCTGGAAACACCATATATTTT.

J is TRBJ2-7 and V is TRBV6-5, with 11 bases matching TRBD2. The CDR3 is 15 residues long. CDR1 is MNHEY, CDR2 SVGAGI, per germline. The trim removed 7 bases at V and 3 bases at J, leaving 8 bases unmatched. CDR3 nucleotides: TGTGCCAGCAATTCACTAGCGGGAGCTATCTACGAGCAGTACTTC. Protein: CASNSLAGAIYEQYF.

This chain uses TRBV27 with TRBJ1-3, with TRBD1 identical over 9 bases. The germline V gene encodes CDR1 MNHEY and CDR2 SMNVEV (reference sequence). This CDR3 spans 19 amino acids. The V segment lost 5 bases and the J segment 0 bases; nucleotides outside the gene matches: 14. Written as DNA, the CDR3 is TGTGCCAGCAGTCCCGGGACAGGGCCGCTTCAATCCTCTGGAAACACCATATATTTT. Translation: CASSPGTGPLQSSGNTIYF.

As for this clone: The same CDR3 arises from other DNA sequences in this sample as well. The rearrangement joins TRBV24-1 to TRBJ2-2; TRBD1 matches 7 bases. The germline V gene encodes CDR1 KGHDR and CDR2 SFDVKD. The CDR3 is 14 residues long. The V gene end was trimmed by 4 bases and the J gene end by 3 bases; junction bases not matched to a gene: 1. This CDR3 is CATSETGHTGELFF. The CDR3 DNA is TGTGCCACCAGTGAGACAGGGCACACCGGGGAGCTGTTTTTT.

In this sample, this clone turned up once. This rearrangement joins TRBV28 to TRBJ1-5; TRBD1 matches at 9 bases. V was clipped by 7 bases and J by 6 bases; unmatched bases: 4. CDR1 and CDR2 from the germline V gene are MDHEN and SYDVKM. This CDR3 spans 13 amino acids. As DNA, the CDR3 is TGTGCCAGCATCCTACAGGGGGCTCAGCCCCAGCATTTT. It specifies CASILQGAQPQHF.

The genes are TRBV29-1 and TRBJ1-1; 8 nucleotides line up with TRBD1. J was trimmed by 5 bases and V by 6 bases; bases with no gene match: 5. The CDR3 covers 12 residues. CDR1 and CDR2 from the germline V gene are SQVTM and ANQGSEA. CDR3 in amino acids: CSVQGARTEAFF. In DNA form, the CDR3 reads TGCAGCGTCCAGGGGGCGCGGACTGAAGCTTTCTTT. Together with reference TRBV29-1 and TRBJ1-1, the CDR3 gives the full variable domain: SAVISQKPSRDICQRGTSLTIQCQVDSQVTMMFWYRQQPGQSLTLIATANQGSEATYESGFVIDKFPISRPNLTFSTLTVSNMSPEDSSIYLCSVQGARTEAFFGQGTRLTVV.

This clone was counted between two and nine times. CDR3 residues: CASSYRRQERNYGYTF. CDR3 nucleotides: TGTGCCAGCAGTTACAGGCGACAGGAGAGAAACTATGGCTACACCTTC. The chain joins TRBV6-5 to TRBJ1-2, with D possibly TRBD1 on 6 matching bases. Trimming cost V 2 bases and J 2 bases, with 15 bases left between them. The CDR3 spans 16 residues. Germline CDR1 and CDR2: MNHEY and SVGAGI.

The genes are TRBV5-6 and TRBJ1-6; D is undetermined. Germline lookup yields CDR1 SGHDT and CDR2 YYEEEE. Trimming took off 3 bases at V and 8 bases at J, with 6 bases between the two ends. This CDR3 is 12 amino acids long. CDR3 coding DNA: TGTGCCAGCAGCTGGGGAGATTCACCCCTCCACTTT. Its translation: CASSWGDSPLHF.

The chain couples TRBV11-3 to TRBJ2-7, with TRBD1 identical over 8 bases. The CDR3 contains 13 residues. The V segment lost 6 bases and the J segment 3 bases; nucleotides outside the gene matches: 4. CDR1 and CDR2 from the germline V gene are SGHNT and YENEEA. The CDR3 coding sequence is TGTGCCAGCAGAGGGACAGGAGACTACGAGCAGTACTTC. Translated, it gives CASRGTGDYEQYF.

The genes are TRBV14 and TRBJ2-2, with TRBD2 matching over 13 bases. The germline gives CDR1 SGHDN, CDR2 FVKESK. This CDR3 contains 18 residues. V shed 4 bases and J 0 bases; nucleotides not matched to a gene: 5. The CDR3 protein is CASSPGTSGATNTGELFF. Written as DNA, the CDR3 is TGTGCCAGCAGCCCTGGGACTAGCGGGGCGACGAACACCGGGGAGCTGTTTTTT.

This chain links TRBV20-1 with TRBJ1-1; no definite D call. The CDR3 contains 14 residues. Deletions cut 3 bases from V and 5 bases from J, with 16 bases between. Germline loops: CDR1 DFQATT, CDR2 SNEGSKA (reference sequence). CDR3 amino acids: CSASPGGHRTEAFF. The DNA for the CDR3 is TGCAGTGCTAGTCCCGGCGGCCACCGGACTGAAGCTTTCTTT.

The chain combines TRBV7-6 with TRBJ1-2, with a possible D match to TRBD1 (6 bases). The V end lost 2 bases, the J end lost 4 bases, and 14 bases lay between the germline ends. Per the germline V gene, CDR1 is SGHVS and CDR2 is FNYEAQ. The CDR3 extends over 15 amino acids. In DNA form, the CDR3 reads TGTGCCAGCAGCTTATATGCTCAGGGGACCTATGGCTACACCTTC. Residues: CASSLYAQGTYGYTF.

Only a few counts were recorded for this clone. The V call is TRBV6-5, the J call TRBJ1-6; TRBD1 matches 10 bases. Germline lookup yields CDR1 MNHEY and CDR2 SVGAGI. This CDR3 is built from 14 residues. The V and J ends lost 4 bases and 8 bases, in that order; junction bases with no gene match: 2. CDR3 nucleotides: TGTGCCAGCAGTTCCGGGACAGGGGATTCACCCCTCCACTTT. This sequence encodes CASSSGTGDSPLHF.

This sequence joins TRBV19 and TRBJ1-5; the D gene is possibly TRBD1 (6 bases). The V end was cut by 6 bases, the J end by 1 base, with 10 bases between. The length of the CDR3 is 14 residues. Germline V CDR1 and CDR2: LNHDA, SQIVND (reference sequence). CDR3 DNA sequence: TGTGCCAGTAGCGACACAGGGAGCAATCAGCCCCAGCATTTT. Protein sequence: CASSDTGSNQPQHF.